Listed below are T cell receptor beta chains from one sample, sequenced in a study of T cell changes during pregnancy in multiple sclerosis. Only in-frame clones appear in the TCRdb table, and some are missing; sequencing was by immunoSEQ multiplex PCR. Counted here are about 61,000 clones, just under 90% occurring once; the ten biggest clones make up roughly 0.9%. Sample: peripheral blood, taken in the first trimester of pregnancy. All receptors derive from a female donor in good health, enrolled as a control in a pregnancy study. The CDR3 runs from the conserved cysteine through the conserved F or W. Clone size is not always given. Where it is, it says once, few, many or a class for expanded clones.

v_gene: TRBV14
j_gene: TRBJ2-5
abundance: -
CDR3aa: CASSRLAGPQETQYF

v_gene: TRBV5-6
j_gene: TRBJ1-1
abundance: once
CDR3aa: CASSLGGSAEAFF

v_gene: TRBV9
j_gene: TRBJ1-6
abundance: few
CDR3aa: CASSAGQGYAPLHF

v_gene: TRBV9
j_gene: TRBJ1-2
abundance: -
CDR3aa: CASSGVRDNYGYTF

v_gene: TRBV29-1
j_gene: TRBJ2-1
abundance: -
CDR3aa: CSVKVPGHPYNEQFF

v_gene: TRBV11-3
j_gene: TRBJ2-3
abundance: -
CDR3aa: CASSSGLSTGTDTQYF

v_gene: TRBV9
j_gene: TRBJ2-7
abundance: -
CDR3aa: CASSVGRVSYEQYF

v_gene: TRBV19
j_gene: TRBJ1-2
abundance: -
CDR3aa: CASSNTGQDGYTF

v_gene: TRBV6-5
j_gene: TRBJ1-2
abundance: -
CDR3aa: CASTGGDYGYTF

v_gene: TRBV9
j_gene: TRBJ2-2
abundance: once
CDR3aa: CASSVMWGGRNTGELFF

v_gene: TRBV14
j_gene: TRBJ2-7
abundance: -
CDR3aa: CASSQGAGKGYEQYF

v_gene: TRBV2
j_gene: TRBJ2-7
abundance: -
CDR3aa: CASRTDSVTYEQYF

v_gene: TRBV7-2
j_gene: TRBJ1-1
abundance: -
CDR3aa: CASSLISELGDAFF

v_gene: TRBV5-4
j_gene: TRBJ2-7
abundance: -
CDR3aa: CASSSGLPQTYEQYF

v_gene: TRBV30
j_gene: TRBJ1-1
abundance: -
CDR3aa: CAWSVGTGETEAFF

v_gene: TRBV27
j_gene: TRBJ2-7
abundance: -
CDR3aa: CASSLHRDFYEQYF

v_gene: TRBV4-2
j_gene: TRBJ1-2
abundance: -
CDR3aa: CASSQDRGGNYGYTF

v_gene: TRBV18
j_gene: TRBJ2-1
abundance: -
CDR3aa: CASSPERGWNDEQFF

v_gene: TRBV6-5
j_gene: TRBJ2-2
abundance: -
CDR3aa: CASSYQGPNTGELFF

v_gene: TRBV2
j_gene: TRBJ1-5
abundance: few
CDR3aa: CASSDVRQPQHF

v_gene: TRBV5-6
j_gene: TRBJ2-7
abundance: -
CDR3aa: CASSLADSSYEQYF

v_gene: TRBV5-1
j_gene: TRBJ2-3
abundance: -
CDR3aa: CASSRGGVPVSTDTQYF

v_gene: TRBV15
j_gene: TRBJ1-4
abundance: -
CDR3aa: CATSRVGRYNEKLFF

v_gene: TRBV6-4
j_gene: TRBJ2-3
abundance: -
CDR3aa: CASRPTSGDVDTQYF

v_gene: TRBV7-3
j_gene: TRBJ2-6
abundance: -
CDR3aa: CASSSNHGAGGANVLTF

v_gene: TRBV4-3
j_gene: TRBJ1-1
abundance: -
CDR3aa: CASSQARQGVTEAFF

v_gene: TRBV20-1
j_gene: TRBJ2-7
abundance: -
CDR3aa: CSAEGGEQYF

v_gene: TRBV7-9
j_gene: TRBJ2-3
abundance: -
CDR3aa: CASSLVFSTDTQYF

v_gene: TRBV29-1
j_gene: TRBJ2-7
abundance: -
CDR3aa: CSPHSRDSYEQYF

v_gene: TRBV4-3
j_gene: TRBJ2-2
abundance: -
CDR3aa: CASSQDRGGRTGELFF

v_gene: TRBV29-1
j_gene: TRBJ2-3
abundance: -
CDR3aa: CSVALARSTDTQYF

v_gene: TRBV6-1
j_gene: TRBJ2-3
abundance: -
CDR3aa: CASSGQVLLDTQYF

v_gene: TRBV2
j_gene: TRBJ2-7
abundance: -
CDR3aa: CASRPFGRGYEQYF

v_gene: TRBV19
j_gene: TRBJ1-5
abundance: few
CDR3aa: CASTGTGNNQPQHF

v_gene: TRBV7-2
j_gene: TRBJ2-7
abundance: -
CDR3aa: CASSLEGRGGRYEQYF

v_gene: TRBV27
j_gene: TRBJ2-1
abundance: -
CDR3aa: CASSPQPGEQFF

v_gene: TRBV4-3
j_gene: TRBJ1-5
abundance: once
CDR3aa: CASSQDRDNRQPQHF

v_gene: TRBV9
j_gene: TRBJ2-3
abundance: -
CDR3aa: CASSPRPPPSGGVTDTQYF

v_gene: TRBV11-1
j_gene: TRBJ2-7
abundance: -
CDR3aa: CASSPNVQGNEQYF

v_gene: TRBV6-5
j_gene: TRBJ1-5
abundance: -
CDR3aa: CASSYDRGPNQPQHF

v_gene: TRBV27
j_gene: TRBJ1-1
abundance: -
CDR3aa: CASSWQTGLNTEAFF

v_gene: TRBV18
j_gene: TRBJ1-4
abundance: -
CDR3aa: CASSPFAGTQGEKLFF

v_gene: TRBV4-3
j_gene: TRBJ2-7
abundance: -
CDR3aa: CASSQDLGGSYEQYF

v_gene: TRBV12-5
j_gene: TRBJ1-5
abundance: -
CDR3aa: CASGLVLSGAQPQHF

v_gene: TRBV25-1
j_gene: TRBJ1-1
abundance: -
CDR3aa: CASSGMNTEAFF

v_gene: TRBV5-1
j_gene: TRBJ2-5
abundance: -
CDR3aa: CASSPGTSGGYQETQYF

v_gene: TRBV6-4
j_gene: TRBJ2-1
abundance: -
CDR3aa: CASSDQGRRSYNEQFF

v_gene: TRBV29-1
j_gene: TRBJ1-2
abundance: -
CDR3aa: CSVETGTNYGYTF

v_gene: TRBV2
j_gene: TRBJ1-1
abundance: -
CDR3aa: CAGIRQMNTEAFF

v_gene: TRBV30
j_gene: TRBJ2-1
abundance: -
CDR3aa: CAWSQGFEQFF

v_gene: TRBV16
j_gene: TRBJ2-5
abundance: -
CDR3aa: CASSQSRFIHQETQYF

v_gene: TRBV15
j_gene: TRBJ1-2
abundance: -
CDR3aa: CATSSGQDGYTF

v_gene: TRBV11-3
j_gene: TRBJ1-2
abundance: -
CDR3aa: CASSSTFTPQGFNYGYTF

v_gene: TRBV7-9
j_gene: TRBJ2-5
abundance: -
CDR3aa: CASSLSSGKETQYF

v_gene: TRBV30
j_gene: TRBJ1-2
abundance: -
CDR3aa: CAWSMRVYYGYTF

v_gene: TRBV6-1
j_gene: TRBJ1-5
abundance: few
CDR3aa: CASSESWRTGGNQPQHF

v_gene: TRBV15
j_gene: TRBJ2-7
abundance: -
CDR3aa: CATSRSPGLADEQYF

v_gene: TRBV7-9
j_gene: TRBJ2-6
abundance: -
CDR3aa: CASSFGQGADGANVLTF

v_gene: TRBV5-4
j_gene: TRBJ1-6
abundance: -
CDR3aa: CASSGPGTEISPLHF

v_gene: TRBV5-6
j_gene: TRBJ2-1
abundance: -
CDR3aa: CASSLELAGGEQFF